This TCR beta chain was sequenced in a study of T cell responses to AZD1222 COVID-19 vaccine (dated by TCRdb to the early 2020s). For context, the study as a whole: TCR sequencing was performed for roughly 240 trial participants, of whom 207 were given two doses of AZD1222 and 26 were given two doses of MenACWY control vaccine. Trial participants were enrolled by age into 18-55, 56-69 and 70-plus year subgroups, with about 150, 27 and 61 TCR-sequenced participants respectively.

To note about this clone: Its antigen is unknown. No base-level quality is on record; no much larger clone is a single base apart.

This specimen's time point label, interpreted: about 28 days (+/-7) after the second vaccine dose. The treatment or condition label, read with the paper, signifies: meningococcal conjugate vaccine given as trial control. The vaccinee samples were drawn from two UK trials, COV001 and COV002, one of which was a single-blind randomized controlled phase 2/3 trial testing AZD1222 (ChAdOx1 nCoV-19) in healthy adults. Trial participant PBMC samples were collected at day 0 and day 28 after the second dose for TCRbeta chain sequencing. CDR1 SQVTM and CDR2 ANQGSEA were looked up in the germline V gene. V and J are truncated by 7 bases and 2 bases respectively, leaving an intervening sequence of 14 bases. Including the terminal cysteine and phenylalanine, the CDR3 comprises 13 residues. Of all the DNA, just the CDR3 is kept, 39 bases in frame from base 1. What the study reported, not specific to this receptor: Because no day 14 peak-response samples were available, repertoires were characterized only after the peak T cell response. The vaccine-associated CD4 TCRs covered the entire spike protein, and the dominant responses fell in regions 160-218 and 743-854. Epitopes outside the regions mutated in the B.1.351 and B.1.1.7 variants were reportedly recognized by nearly half of the unique spike-specific TCRs. Conclusions about previously exposed vaccinees are limited, since just six AZD1222 recipients were seropositive for SARS-CoV-2 at baseline. In the small 56-69-year group, the increase in depth fell short of significance, most likely because of low power. Most participants were white British and females outnumbered males, and the authors suggested that clonal diversity may have been underestimated. A significant rise in spike-specific TCR breadth and depth was observed after two AZD1222 doses relative to day 0 and relative to MenACWY recipients.

The CDR3 regions of human TCRbeta chains were subjected to immunosequencing. The authors' analysis ran thus. TCRs in the repertoires were matched against a reference library of SARS-CoV-2-specific TCRs that had been generated with the MIRA antigen-specificity platform. Breadth was defined as the fraction of unique TCRs that were SARS-CoV-2-associated. Depth was defined as the fraction of total T cells that were SARS-CoV-2-associated. Each spike-specific TCR was assigned to its reactive spike region and to a CD4 or CD8 class using the MIRA data. Log10-transformed breadth and depth values were compared by one-way ANOVA with Sidak's multiple comparisons tests. TCRdb provides this immuneACCESS table in a form limited to in-frame rearrangements. Some clones are lacking; in checked studies, under half of them reflect an unresolved V gene, and why the rest are absent is not known. Clone size and V and J calls were adopted from that table, with D and trimming inferred from the DNA. In all, the sample holds around 200,000 clones, and approximately 95% of those were seen once. The biggest ten clones account for under 1.1% of the sample.

The chain links TRBV29-1 with TRBJ1-2; confidence is insufficient to name the D gene. The material sequenced was peripheral blood, taken 28 days after the second dose of the MenACWY control vaccine. The sequence came from an adult who received the MenACWY meningococcal vaccine as a control. CDR3 reads: CSADPTGNYGYTF. Here is the DNA: TGCAGCGCTGACCCTACGGGGAACTATGGCTACACCTTC.